One and the same sample provided the 26 T cell receptor beta chains below, sequenced in a study of CXCR3-negative and CXCR3-positive naive CD8 T cells. Study outcomes and limitations: CXCR3-positive naive cells carried more hydrophobic TRB CDR3s than CXCR3-negative naive cells did.

All TRB cDNA libraries came from 5' RACE performed with UMI labels. One entry per CDR3 protein, without DNA, is what TCRdb gives after re-calling the 5' RACE reads. The repertoire table contains around 63,000 distinct CDR3 sequences. No antigen has been assigned to these receptors. Sequencing used naive CXCR3+ CD8+ T cells from blood. Subset given: CD45RO-CCR7+CD27+CD95- naive CD8+ T cells expressing CXCR3 (TNR3+). The receptors shown here come from a human donor in good health. Some clones in this sample may be carry-over from other donors' samples.

The J gene is TRBJ1-1, the V gene TRBV6-6. This CDR3 region has 16 residues. Per the germline V gene, CDR1 is MNHNY and CDR2 is SVGAGI (reference sequence). This chain's CDR3 is CASSYSTAGLVTEAFF.

The J gene is TRBJ2-5, the V gene TRBV29-1; there is no DNA to check the TCRdb D call of TRBD1. Germline V lookup: CDR1 SQVTM, CDR2 ANQGSEA. This CDR3 comprises 12 residues. The CDR3 is CSVWDSQETQYF.

The chain couples TRBV7-2 to TRBJ2-7; the TCRdb call, TRBD1, lacks DNA for checking. The CDR3 is 16 amino acids. Germline V gene lookup returns CDR1 SGHTA and CDR2 FQGNSA. CDR3 in amino acids: CASSLGPGTASYEQYF.

The chain joins TRBV7-3 to TRBJ2-1; TCRdb returns TRBD1, unconfirmable since there is no DNA. There are 14 residues in the CDR3. Germline assignment: CDR1 SGHTA and CDR2 FQGTGA. Here the CDR3 reads CASSSLGAYNEQFF.

The rearrangement uses TRBV19 and TRBJ2-7; TCRdb names TRBD1, which stays unverified in the absence of DNA. This CDR3 spans 14 amino acids. Germline V gene lookup returns CDR1 LNHDA and CDR2 SQIVND (reference sequence). CDR3 in amino acids: CASSGQGPSYEQYF.

The chain couples TRBV6-2 or TRBV6-3 to TRBJ2-5; absent DNA, TCRdb's TRBD1 call cannot be checked. Germline assignment: CDR1 MNHEY and CDR2 SVGEGT. This CDR3 has 16 amino acids. CDR3 in amino acids: CASSSFMTENQETPYF.

The rearrangement joins TRBV5-6 to TRBJ1-2; no DNA is available, so the TRBD1 call from TCRdb remains unchecked. This CDR3 has 18 residues. Germline CDR1 SGHDT, CDR2 YYEEEE. CDR3 protein: CASSLAENRDRTNYGYTF.

V usage is TRBV29-1 and J usage is TRBJ1-1; TCRdb calls TRBD1, which cannot be checked without DNA. The germline gives CDR1 SQVTM, CDR2 ANQGSEA. CDR3 size: 13 residues. CDR3 region: CSVPGTANTEAFF. The complete variable domain, with remaining parts taken from reference TRBV29-1 and TRBJ1-1, reads SAVISQKPSRDICQRGTSLTIQCQVDSQVTMMFWYRQQPGQSLTLIATANQGSEATYESGFVIDKFPISRPNLTFSTLTVSNMSPEDSSIYLCSVPGTANTEAFFGQGTRLTVV.

The CDR3 reads CATSRVGYNSPLHF. The rearrangement links TRBV15 to TRBJ1-6. Germline V gives CDR1 LNHNV, CDR2 YYDKDF (reference sequence). CDR3 length: 14 amino acids.

V and J are TRBV29-1 and TRBJ2-1; lacking DNA, the TRBD2 call made by TCRdb goes unchecked. Germline V gene data show CDR1 as SQVTM and CDR2 as ANQGSEA. The CDR3 runs to 14 residues. CDR3 in amino acids: CSAEGGSSYNEQFF.

The rearrangement joins TRBV2 to TRBJ1-1. Germline CDR1 and CDR2: SNHLY and FYNNEI. The CDR3 loop spans 16 amino acids. The CDR3 is CASSEALPHLNTEAFF.

The CDR3 loop is CASSVALDPLHEQYF. The chain joins TRBV9 to TRBJ2-7. CDR1 SGDLS and CDR2 YYNGEE come from the germline V gene. This CDR3 comprises 15 residues.

The chain employs TRBV7-9 and TRBJ2-1; TCRdb's D call, TRBD2, is unchecked because there is no DNA. This CDR3 contains 15 residues. Germline assignment: CDR1 SEHNR and CDR2 FQNEAQ (reference sequence). The CDR3: CASSLSGLGADEQFF.

This chain connects TRBV6-6 to TRBJ1-2; TCRdb selects TRBD1, and the lack of DNA leaves this call unchecked. The germline V gene encodes CDR1 MNHNY and CDR2 SVGAGI (reference sequence). The CDR3 runs 13 residues. CDR3 protein: CASSYDRVYGYTF.

The V and J genes are TRBV20-1 and TRBJ2-7. CDR3 size: 14 residues. CDR1 is DFQATT and CDR2 is SNEGSKA in the germline V gene (reference sequence). The CDR3 here is CSATGPDSSYEQYF.

The rearrangement links TRBV13 to TRBJ2-7; TCRdb proposes TRBD1, but this gene call is untestable without DNA. CDR1 and CDR2 (germline): PRHDT, FYEKMQ (reference sequence). The CDR3 contains 14 residues. CDR3 residues: CASSEGQGGYEQYF.

The V gene is TRBV15, the J gene TRBJ2-3. Looked up from germline, CDR1 is LNHNV and CDR2 is YYDKDF (reference sequence). The CDR3 covers 14 residues. CDR3 protein: CATSRDSVADTQYF.

The CDR3 sequence: CASSQTSGENTGELFF. This chain connects TRBV12-3 or TRBV12-4 to TRBJ2-2; TCRdb lists TRBD2, though no DNA is available to test this call. The CDR3 extends over 16 amino acids.

This chain joins TRBV29-1 and TRBJ2-1. CDR1 and CDR2 (germline): SQVTM, ANQGSEA. CDR3 length: 13 residues. CDR3 in amino acids: CSVVSTSYNEQFF.

This chain links TRBV6-6 with TRBJ1-2; TCRdb names TRBD1, which stays unverified in the absence of DNA. The CDR3 sequence is 15 residues long. Germline CDR1 and CDR2: MNHNY and SVGAGI (reference sequence). The CDR3: CASSYTLGVNYGYTF.

The V gene is TRBV27, the J gene TRBJ2-7; the D call of TRBD1 rests on TCRdb alone, since no DNA is present to check it. The CDR3 is 11 residues long. Germline V gives CDR1 MNHEY, CDR2 SMNVEV (reference sequence). This chain's CDR3 is CASSWGYEQYF.

The chain carries TRBV5-1 and TRBJ2-7. The CDR3 runs 13 residues. Germline V gene lookup returns CDR1 SGHRS and CDR2 YFSETQ. The CDR3 is CASSQHVSYEQYF.

The chain carries TRBV28 and TRBJ2-2; TCRdb's D call of TRBD1 is untestable without DNA. Germline V gene sequence: CDR1 MDHEN, CDR2 SYDVKM. The length of the CDR3 is 15 residues. Here the CDR3 reads CASSLDRYYTGELFF. Full variable domain (rest looked up from reference TRBV28 and TRBJ2-2): DVKVTQSSRYLVKRTGEKVFLECVQDMDHENMFWYRQDPGLGLRLIYFSYDVKMKEKGDIPEGYSVSREKKERFSLILESASTNQTSMYLCASSLDRYYTGELFFGEGSRLTVL.

The chain uses TRBV3-2 and TRBJ2-1; TCRdb designates TRBD1, a call that cannot be tested without DNA. TRBV3-2 corresponds to a pseudogene. This CDR3 is 15 amino acids long. The CDR3 loop reads CASSQEQVDGTKQFF.

This rearrangement joins TRBV11-3 to TRBJ2-3; TCRdb designates TRBD2, a call that cannot be tested without DNA. CDR3 length: 15 residues. Germline assignment: CDR1 SGHNT and CDR2 YENEEA. CDR3 sequence: CASSPRTSGADTQYF.

The V call is TRBV3-1, the J call TRBJ2-3; absent DNA, TCRdb's TRBD1 call cannot be checked. Germline V CDR1 and CDR2: LGHDT, YNNKEL (reference sequence). This CDR3 spans 16 amino acids. The CDR3 is CASSQGLRAGPDSQYF.